A selection of T cell receptor beta chains follows, all from one sample in a study of T-cell reconstitution after alpha-beta-depleted transplantation in children. TCRdb used MiXCR to reprocess the PCR reads, holding one entry per CDR3 protein. Of about 250,000 distinct CDR3 sequences in the sample, approximately 24% were seen once. The source was PBMCs, mostly from graft donor cells, collected 360 days after TCRalphabeta/CD19-depleted stem cell transplant. The receptors here all came from a female patient aged 2-15 years who had a stem cell transplant for congenital amegakaryocytic thrombocytopenia, so the T cells may come from the graft donor. CDR3s include the opening cysteine and the closing phenylalanine or tryptophan. A D gene is named only where the DNA matches it firmly. Size tells how often a clone was seen (once, few, many) or the class of an expanded clone, and some rows leave it out.

V	D	J	size	DNA	CDR3
TRBV12-3/TRBV12-4	TRBD2	TRBJ2-1	NA	TGTGCCAGCAGTGGACTAGCGGGAATATACAATGAGCAGTTCTTC	CASSGLAGIYNEQFF
TRBV4-2	NA	TRBJ2-2	NA	TGTGCCAGCAGCCCACCCGACAGATCATCCTACGAGACCGGGGAGCTGTTTTTT	CASSPPDRSSYETGELFF
TRBV12-3/TRBV12-4	NA	TRBJ1-1	few	TGTGCCAGCAGTTTATACCCCAGGGCCCAGGGTGAAGCTTTCTTT	CASSLYPRAQGEAFF
TRBV12-3/TRBV12-4	NA	TRBJ1-1	many	TGTGCCAGCAGAATGGGCCGGGGTGAAGCTTTCTTT	CASRMGRGEAFF
TRBV11-3	NA	TRBJ1-6	few	TGTGCCAGCAGCTTGGGGACGGTGGATTCACCCCTCCACTTT	CASSLGTVDSPLHF
TRBV25-1	NA	TRBJ1-2	NA	TGTGCCAGCAGTCGGGAATATAACTATGGCTACACCTTC	CASSREYNYGYTF
TRBV19	NA	TRBJ1-1	NA	TGTGCCAGTAGTGCTTACCGGGGAGGCGGCACTGAAGCTTTCTTT	CASSAYRGGGTEAFF
TRBV28	NA	TRBJ2-5	NA	TGTGCCAGCGTCTTCTGGGGGACCCAGTACTTC	CASVFWGTQYF
TRBV11-2	TRBD2	TRBJ2-5	NA	TGTGCCAGCAGCTTCCTAGCGGGAGGGCAAGAGACCCAGTACTTC	CASSFLAGGQETQYF
TRBV19	NA	TRBJ1-5	NA	TGTGCCAGTATCGCTACAGGGTTCAATCAGCCCCAGCATTTT	CASIATGFNQPQHF
TRBV4-3	TRBD1	TRBJ2-3	few	TGCGCCAGCAGCCAAGATCAGGGGACAGGAACAGATACGCAGTATTTT	CASSQDQGTGTDTQYF
TRBV20-1	TRBD2	TRBJ2-1	few	TGCAGTGCCCCGCTCGGGACTAGCGTGAGGAGCTCCTACAATGAGCAGTTCTTC	CSAPLGTSVRSSYNEQFF
TRBV20-1	TRBD2	TRBJ2-3	NA	TGCAGTGCTAGAGATCCTAGCGGCGATACGCAGTATTTT	CSARDPSGDTQYF
TRBV5-1	TRBD1	TRBJ2-5	few	TGCGCCAGCAGAATGGTAGGACAGGGGGTCGCATTGGAGACCCAGTACTTC	CASRMVGQGVALETQYF
TRBV3-1	TRBD1	TRBJ2-2	NA	TGTGCCAGCAGCCAAGGGGACAGGGGTTCCACCGGGGAGCTGTTTTTT	CASSQGDRGSTGELFF
TRBV15	NA	TRBJ2-2	few	TGTGCCACCAGCGGACCGGGACTCATCACTACCGGGGAGCTGTTTTTT	CATSGPGLITTGELFF
TRBV19	NA	TRBJ2-7	few	TGTGCCAGTAGTATAGTGGCACAGTCGACGCGCGAGCAGTACTTC	CASSIVAQSTREQYF
TRBV28	NA	TRBJ1-5	NA	TGTGCCAGCACGAGGGGACAGCCCCAGCATTTT	CASTRGQPQHF
TRBV20-1	TRBD1	TRBJ1-1	NA	TGCAGTGCTAGGACAGGGGGCTGGGGCACTGAAGCTTTCTTT	CSARTGGWGTEAFF
TRBV7-9	NA	TRBJ2-1	NA	TGTGCCAGCAGCCTACGGTTGTCAATTGAGCAGTTCTTC	CASSLRLSIEQFF
TRBV4-2	NA	TRBJ2-1	NA	TGTGCCAGCAGCCTAAGGGGGGGCCAAGACAATGAGCAGTTCTTC	CASSLRGGQDNEQFF
TRBV2	NA	TRBJ2-3	many	TGTGCCAGCAGTGCCACAGGGTCAGATACGCAGTATTTT	CASSATGSDTQYF
TRBV14	NA	TRBJ2-2	many	TGTGCCAGCAGCCAAGTAGGGCCCGTAAGGACCGGGGAGCTGTTTTTT	CASSQVGPVRTGELFF
TRBV4-3	TRBD1	TRBJ1-1	NA	TGCGCCAGCAGCCAGGGGACAGGGCTCAGCACTGAAGCTTTCTTT	CASSQGTGLSTEAFF
TRBV12-3/TRBV12-4	TRBD2	TRBJ2-5	few	TGTGCCAGCAGTACCGGGACTAGATGGGAGACCCAGTACTTC	CASSTGTRWETQYF
TRBV12-3/TRBV12-4	NA	TRBJ1-2	NA	TGTGCCAGCAGTGCAGAAAATCCCTATGGCTACACCTTC	CASSAENPYGYTF